A few counts support the clone carrying this T cell receptor beta chain. Its antigen is not known. The data stem from a study of human T cells and chemical hapten exposure. Study information: Each week of the approximately 26-week study, patients had diphenylcyclopropenone applied to the scalp.

The study's library attached unique molecular identifiers to single cDNA molecules. TCRdb analysed the RACE reads with MiXCR anew, one entry per CDR3 protein. Altogether tens of thousands of distinct CDR3 sequences are present, 32% being singletons, with the ten largest covering approximately 9.1%. Study-wide points: Sensitizing with DPC caused no change in TCRs above 1 in 1000 frequency.

Described time point: patch test 1, 2 weeks after DPC sensitization. The sample's treatment: therapeutic diphenylcyclopropenone sensitization with weekly scalp DPC. At every patch-test visit, blood was drawn before the patch test was applied. The V gene's germline CDR1 is MNHEY and CDR2 SVGEGT. Trimming left V 4 bases short and J 4 bases short, with 11 bases between. The length of the CDR3 is 14 residues. This material consisted of whole blood, taken in connection with sensitization to the hapten diphenylcyclopropenone (DPC). This clonotype was sampled from a man aged 40-49 years with alopecia areata. Some clones in this sample may be carry-over from other donors' samples. This chain uses TRBV6-2 or TRBV6-3 with TRBJ2-1, with D perhaps TRBD1 or TRBD2 (5 bases each). The CDR3 reads CASSWDQIYNEQFF. DNA of the CDR3: TGTGCCAGCAGTTGGGACCAGATATACAATGAGCAGTTCTTC.